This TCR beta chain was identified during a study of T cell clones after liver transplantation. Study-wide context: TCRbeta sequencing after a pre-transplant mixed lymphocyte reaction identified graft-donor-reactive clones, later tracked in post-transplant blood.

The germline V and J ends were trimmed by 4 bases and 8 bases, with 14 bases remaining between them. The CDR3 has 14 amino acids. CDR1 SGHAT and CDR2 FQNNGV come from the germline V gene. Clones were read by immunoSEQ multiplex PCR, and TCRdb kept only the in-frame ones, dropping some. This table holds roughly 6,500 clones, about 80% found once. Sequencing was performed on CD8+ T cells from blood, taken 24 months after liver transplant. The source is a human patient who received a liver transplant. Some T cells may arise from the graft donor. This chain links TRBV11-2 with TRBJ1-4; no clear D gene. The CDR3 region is CASSWSQSREKLFF. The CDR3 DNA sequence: TGTGCCAGCAGCTGGTCACAGTCCAGGGAAAAACTGTTTTTT.